This T cell receptor (beta chain) was observed in a study of T cells after posttransplantation cyclophosphamide. This clone was seen a single time. As yet, its antigen is unknown. Study-wide results and limits: Recipient CMV seropositivity and CMV reactivation strongly tracked TRB clonality. Donor-recipient repertoire similarity was low at 1-2 months, rising over year one. Tissue-infiltrating T cells from skin or gut overlapped little with blood T cells.

CDR1 is MNHNS, CDR2 SASEGT, per germline. Trimming left V 8 bases short and J 0 bases short, with 8 bases between. The CDR3 consists of 12 residues. Treatment was busulfan-fludarabine conditioning, a marrow graft, and cyclophosphamide on days +3 and +4. Method: immunoSEQ multiplex PCR; TCRdb's copy keeps in-frame clones and lacks some. The data contain tens of thousands of clones, 70% to 90% of them seen just once; the ten biggest clones take up around an eighth. This receptor was obtained from a female patient under 45 who received an allogeneic stem cell transplant from an unrelated donor, was CMV-positive, and had no GVHD. Certain T cells may be donor cells from the graft. V is TRBV6-1 and J is TRBJ2-7; tentative D call: TRBD1 (5 bases). The specimen comprised PBMCs, sampled after allogeneic stem cell transplant with posttransplant cyclophosphamide. The CDR3 nucleotides are TGTGCCAGCCGACAGCCCTCCTACGAGCAGTACTTC. Residues: CASRQPSYEQYF.